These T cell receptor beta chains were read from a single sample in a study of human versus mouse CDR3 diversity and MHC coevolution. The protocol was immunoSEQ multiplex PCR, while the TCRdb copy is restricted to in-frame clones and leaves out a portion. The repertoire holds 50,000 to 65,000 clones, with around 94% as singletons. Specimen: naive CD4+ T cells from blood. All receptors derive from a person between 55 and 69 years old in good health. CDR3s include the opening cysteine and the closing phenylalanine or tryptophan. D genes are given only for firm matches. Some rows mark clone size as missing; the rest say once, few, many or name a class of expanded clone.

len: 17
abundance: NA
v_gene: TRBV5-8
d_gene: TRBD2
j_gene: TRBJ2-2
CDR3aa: CASSPLAGVIYTGELFF
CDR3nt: TGTGCCAGCAGCCCGCTAGCGGGAGTGATCTACACCGGGGAGCTGTTTTTT

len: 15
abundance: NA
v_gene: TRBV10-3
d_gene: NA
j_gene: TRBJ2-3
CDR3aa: CAISESRQAGDTQYF
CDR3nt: TGTGCCATCAGTGAGTCAAGACAGGCTGGGGATACGCAGTATTTT

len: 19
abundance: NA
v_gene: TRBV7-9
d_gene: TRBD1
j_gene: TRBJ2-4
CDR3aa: CASSSGQTITSLAKNIQYF
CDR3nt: TGTGCCAGCAGCTCGGGACAGACTATAACGTCCTTAGCCAAAAACATTCAGTACTTC

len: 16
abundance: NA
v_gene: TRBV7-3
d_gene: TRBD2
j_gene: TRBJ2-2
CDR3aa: CASSLRLASNTGELFF
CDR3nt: TGTGCCAGCAGCTTACGACTAGCGTCGAACACCGGGGAGCTGTTTTTT

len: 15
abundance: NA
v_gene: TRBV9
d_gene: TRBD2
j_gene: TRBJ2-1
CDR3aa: CASSTLAGVDNEQFF
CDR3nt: TGTGCCAGCAGCACCCTAGCGGGAGTCGACAATGAGCAGTTCTTC

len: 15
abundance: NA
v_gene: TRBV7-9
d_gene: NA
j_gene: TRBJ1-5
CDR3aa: CASSLGAGENQPQHF
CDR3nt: TGTGCCAGCAGCTTAGGGGCAGGGGAAAATCAGCCCCAGCATTTT

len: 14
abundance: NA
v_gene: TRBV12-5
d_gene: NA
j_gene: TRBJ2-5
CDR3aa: CASGLVGVGETQYF
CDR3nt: TGTGCTAGTGGTTTGGTAGGGGTCGGCGAGACCCAGTACTTC

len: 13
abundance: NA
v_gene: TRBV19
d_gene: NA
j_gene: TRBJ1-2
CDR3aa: CASSMRGSYGYTF
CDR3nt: TGTGCCAGTAGTATGAGGGGGAGCTATGGCTACACCTTC

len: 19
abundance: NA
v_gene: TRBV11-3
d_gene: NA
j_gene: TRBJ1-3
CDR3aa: CASSLGSARRGSSGNTIYF
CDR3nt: TGTGCCAGCAGCTTAGGCTCGGCGAGGCGGGGGAGCTCTGGAAACACCATATATTTT

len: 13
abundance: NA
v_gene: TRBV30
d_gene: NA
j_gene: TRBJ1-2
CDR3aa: CAWSVQRDYGYTF
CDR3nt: TGTGCCTGGAGTGTACAGCGGGATTATGGCTACACCTTC

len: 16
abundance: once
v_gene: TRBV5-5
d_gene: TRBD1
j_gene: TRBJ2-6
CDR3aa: CASSFGTGAGANVLTF
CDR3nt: TGTGCCAGCAGCTTTGGAACAGGGGCAGGGGCCAACGTCCTGACTTTC

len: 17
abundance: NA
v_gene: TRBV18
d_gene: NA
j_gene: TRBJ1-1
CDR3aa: CASSPGGELRMNTEAFF
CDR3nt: TGTGCCAGCTCACCAGGAGGGGAACTGCGCATGAACACTGAAGCTTTCTTT

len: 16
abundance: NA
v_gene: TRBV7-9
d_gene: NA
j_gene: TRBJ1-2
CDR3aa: CASSSSWYRGNYGYTF
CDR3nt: TGTGCCAGCAGCTCTAGCTGGTATCGGGGTAACTATGGCTACACCTTC

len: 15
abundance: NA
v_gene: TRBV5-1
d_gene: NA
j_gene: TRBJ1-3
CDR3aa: CASSLTGNSGNTIYF
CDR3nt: TGCGCCAGCAGCTTGACAGGGAACTCTGGAAACACCATATATTTT

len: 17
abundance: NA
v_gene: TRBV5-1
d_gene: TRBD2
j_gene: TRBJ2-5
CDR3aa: CASRVTRDYLGQETQYF
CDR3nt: TGCGCCAGCAGGGTGACACGGGACTACCTGGGACAAGAGACCCAGTACTTC

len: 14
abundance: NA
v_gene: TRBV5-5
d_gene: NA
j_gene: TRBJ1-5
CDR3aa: CASSLQGTDQPQHF
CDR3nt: TGTGCCAGCAGCTTACAGGGTACCGATCAGCCCCAGCATTTT

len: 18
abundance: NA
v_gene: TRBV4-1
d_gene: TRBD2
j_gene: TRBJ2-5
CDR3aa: CASSQERIGTSGVETQYF
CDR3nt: TGCGCCAGCAGCCAAGAACGGATCGGGACTAGCGGTGTGGAGACCCAGTACTTC

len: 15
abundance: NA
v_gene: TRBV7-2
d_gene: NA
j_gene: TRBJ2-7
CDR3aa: CASSRPGTASYEQYF
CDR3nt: TGTGCCAGCAGCCGTCCCGGGACTGCCTCCTACGAGCAGTACTTC

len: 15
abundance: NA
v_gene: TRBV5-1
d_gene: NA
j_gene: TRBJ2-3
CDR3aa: CASSLVTGDTDTQYF
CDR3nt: TGCGCCAGCAGCTTGGTGACAGGAGACACAGATACGCAGTATTTT

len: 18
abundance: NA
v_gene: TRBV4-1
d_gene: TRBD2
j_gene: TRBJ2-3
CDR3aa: CASSQDGPLAAGADTQYF
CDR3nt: TGCGCCAGCAGCCAAGATGGACCGCTAGCGGCAGGCGCAGATACGCAGTATTTT

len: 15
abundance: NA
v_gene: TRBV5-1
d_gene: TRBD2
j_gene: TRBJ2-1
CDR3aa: CASSDSGFVYNEQFF
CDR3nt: TGCGCCAGCAGCGATAGCGGGTTTGTCTACAATGAGCAGTTCTTC

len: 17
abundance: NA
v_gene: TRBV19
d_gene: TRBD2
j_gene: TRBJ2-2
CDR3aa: CASSAFGSGVYKGELFF
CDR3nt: TGTGCCAGTAGTGCTTTTGGAAGCGGGGTTTATAAGGGGGAGCTGTTTTTT

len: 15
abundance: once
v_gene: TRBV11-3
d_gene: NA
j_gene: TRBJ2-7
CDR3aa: CASSLEGVLSYEQYF
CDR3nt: TGTGCCAGCAGCTTAGAAGGGGTTCTATCCTACGAGCAGTACTTC

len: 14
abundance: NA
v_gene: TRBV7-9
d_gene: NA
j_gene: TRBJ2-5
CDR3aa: CASSPVGGGETQYF
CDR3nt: TGTGCCAGCAGCCCTGTGGGGGGAGGAGAGACCCAGTACTTC

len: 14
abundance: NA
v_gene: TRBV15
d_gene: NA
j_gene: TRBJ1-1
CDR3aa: CATSRDQFGTEAFF
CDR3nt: TGTGCCACCAGCAGAGATCAGTTTGGCACTGAAGCTTTCTTT

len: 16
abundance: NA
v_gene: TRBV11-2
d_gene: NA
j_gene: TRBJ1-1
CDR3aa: CASTRSGSEVGGFAFF
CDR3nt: TGTGCCAGCACCAGATCGGGGAGTGAGGTGGGGGGATTCGCTTTCTTT

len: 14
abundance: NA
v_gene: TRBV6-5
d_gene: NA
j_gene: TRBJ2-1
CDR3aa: CASSYQQGGGEQFF
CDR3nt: TGTGCCAGCAGTTACCAGCAAGGGGGGGGTGAGCAGTTCTTC

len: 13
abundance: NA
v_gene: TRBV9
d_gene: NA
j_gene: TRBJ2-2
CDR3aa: CASSRIEAGELFF
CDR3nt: TGTGCCAGCAGCCGTATCGAGGCCGGGGAGCTGTTTTTT

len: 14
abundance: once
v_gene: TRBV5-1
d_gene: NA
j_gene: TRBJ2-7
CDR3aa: CASSLATVSYEQYF
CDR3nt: TGCGCCAGCAGCTTGGCGACAGTCTCCTACGAGCAGTACTTC

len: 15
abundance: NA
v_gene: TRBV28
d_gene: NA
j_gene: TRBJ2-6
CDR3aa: CASSLQRQATNVLTF
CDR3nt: TGTGCCAGCAGTTTACAGCGACAGGCCACCAACGTCCTGACTTTC

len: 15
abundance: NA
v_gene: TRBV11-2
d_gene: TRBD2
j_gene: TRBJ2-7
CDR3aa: CASSYVAGGTYEQYF
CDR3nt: TGTGCCAGCAGCTACGTCGCGGGAGGTACCTACGAGCAGTACTTC

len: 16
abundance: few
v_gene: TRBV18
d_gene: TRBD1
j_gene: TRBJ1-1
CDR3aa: CASSPDEGQTNTEAFF
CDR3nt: TGTGCCAGCTCACCAGACGAGGGACAGACGAACACTGAAGCTTTCTTT

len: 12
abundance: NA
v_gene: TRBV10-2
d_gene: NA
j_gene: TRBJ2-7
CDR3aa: CASSESGHEQYF
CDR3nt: TGCGCCAGCAGTGAGTCGGGGCACGAGCAGTACTTC

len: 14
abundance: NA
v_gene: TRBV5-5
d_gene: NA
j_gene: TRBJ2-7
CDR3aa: CASSLVAGSYEQYF
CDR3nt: TGTGCCAGCAGCTTAGTCGCAGGCTCCTACGAGCAGTACTTC

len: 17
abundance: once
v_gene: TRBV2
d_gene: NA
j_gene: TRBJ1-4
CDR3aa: CASRGTPSGTPIEKLFF
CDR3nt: TGTGCCAGCAGGGGAACCCCATCCGGGACACCAATTGAAAAACTGTTTTTT

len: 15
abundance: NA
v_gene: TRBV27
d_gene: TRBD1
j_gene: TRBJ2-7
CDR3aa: CASNTQQGGIYEQYF
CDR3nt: TGTGCCAGCAACACCCAACAGGGGGGTATCTACGAGCAGTACTTC

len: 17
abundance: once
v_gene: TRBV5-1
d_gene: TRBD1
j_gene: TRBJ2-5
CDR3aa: CASSLVGTGGVEETQYF
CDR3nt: TGCGCCAGCAGCTTGGTTGGGACAGGGGGCGTCGAAGAGACCCAGTACTTC

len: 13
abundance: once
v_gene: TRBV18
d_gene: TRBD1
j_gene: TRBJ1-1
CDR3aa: CASSLTGDTEAFF
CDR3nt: TGTGCCAGCTCACTAACAGGGGACACTGAAGCTTTCTTT

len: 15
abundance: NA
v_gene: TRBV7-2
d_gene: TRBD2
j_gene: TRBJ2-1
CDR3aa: CASSLGGRGYNEQFF
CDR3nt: TGTGCCAGCAGCTTAGGAGGGAGGGGATACAATGAGCAGTTCTTC

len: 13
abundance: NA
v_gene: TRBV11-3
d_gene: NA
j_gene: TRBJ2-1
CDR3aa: CASSQNSYNEQFF
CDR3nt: TGTGCCAGCAGCCAAAACTCGTACAATGAGCAGTTCTTC

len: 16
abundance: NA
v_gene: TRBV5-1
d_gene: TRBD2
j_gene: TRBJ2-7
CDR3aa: CASSPGLAGVAYEQYF
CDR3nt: TGCGCCAGCAGCCCGGGACTAGCGGGAGTGGCCTACGAGCAGTACTTC

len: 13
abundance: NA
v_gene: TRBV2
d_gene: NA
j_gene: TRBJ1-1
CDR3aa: CACGEEVNTEAFF
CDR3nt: TGTGCCTGCGGCGAGGAAGTAAACACTGAAGCTTTCTTT

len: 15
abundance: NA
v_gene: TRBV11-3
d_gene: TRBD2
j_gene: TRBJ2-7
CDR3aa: CASSPQGLPSYEQYF
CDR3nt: TGTGCCAGCAGCCCGCAGGGACTACCGTCCTACGAGCAGTACTTC

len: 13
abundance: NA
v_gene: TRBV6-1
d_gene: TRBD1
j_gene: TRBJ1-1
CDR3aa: CASRDRDSTEAFF
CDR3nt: TGTGCCAGCAGGGACAGGGACAGCACTGAAGCTTTCTTT

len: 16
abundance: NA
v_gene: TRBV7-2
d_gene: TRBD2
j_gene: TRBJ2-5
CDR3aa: CASSLAASGGQETQYF
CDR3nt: TGTGCCAGCAGCTTAGCGGCTAGCGGAGGCCAAGAGACCCAGTACTTC

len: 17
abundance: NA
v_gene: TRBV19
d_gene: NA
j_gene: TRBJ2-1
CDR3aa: CASTPGRIAADGNEQFF
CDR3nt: TGTGCCAGTACCCCCGGTCGGATAGCGGCCGATGGCAATGAGCAGTTCTTC

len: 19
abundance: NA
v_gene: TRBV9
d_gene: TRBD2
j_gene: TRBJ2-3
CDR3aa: CASSARGTSGSSSTDTQYF
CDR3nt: TGTGCCAGCAGCGCGCGGGGGACTAGCGGGAGCTCAAGCACAGATACGCAGTATTTT

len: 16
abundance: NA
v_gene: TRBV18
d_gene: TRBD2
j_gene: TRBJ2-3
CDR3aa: CASSPLVAGGTDTQYF
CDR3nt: TGTGCCAGCTCACCCCTCGTAGCGGGAGGGACAGATACGCAGTATTTT

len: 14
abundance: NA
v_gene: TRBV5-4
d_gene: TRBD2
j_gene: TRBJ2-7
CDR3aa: CASSLAGTSYEQYF
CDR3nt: TGTGCCAGCAGCCTAGCGGGAACCTCCTACGAGCAGTACTTC